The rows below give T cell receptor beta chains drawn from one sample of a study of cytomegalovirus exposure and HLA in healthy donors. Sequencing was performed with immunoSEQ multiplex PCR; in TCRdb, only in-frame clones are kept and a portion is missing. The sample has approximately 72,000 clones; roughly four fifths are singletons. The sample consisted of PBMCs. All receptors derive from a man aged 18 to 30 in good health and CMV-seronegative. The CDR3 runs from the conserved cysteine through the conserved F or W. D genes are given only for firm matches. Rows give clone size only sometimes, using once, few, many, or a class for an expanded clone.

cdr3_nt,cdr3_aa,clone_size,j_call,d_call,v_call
TGCGCCAGCGGCCCCAGATCCAAATCCACTGAAGCTTTCTTT,CASGPRSKSTEAFF,few,TRBJ1-1,NA,TRBV5-1
TGCGCCAGCAGCTTTGAAGGGAGCGCCCGGGGCTACACCTTC,CASSFEGSARGYTF,NA,TRBJ1-2,NA,TRBV5-1
TGTGCCAGCAGTTCGACAGGGGGTGGAAGTCAGCCCCAGCATTTT,CASSSTGGGSQPQHF,NA,TRBJ1-5,TRBD1,TRBV6-6
TGCGCCAGCAGCTTGGTAGGTTCGGGACAGGGGAACACCGGGGAGCTGTTTTTT,CASSLVGSGQGNTGELFF,NA,TRBJ2-2,TRBD1,TRBV5-1
TGTGCCAGCAGTTACACAGGGGGCACGGGTGAAGCTTTCTTT,CASSYTGGTGEAFF,NA,TRBJ1-1,TRBD1,TRBV6-5
TGCGCCAGCAGCTTGTTGTCGAGTAGTGGGGGGATCACCGGGGAGCTGTTTTTT,CASSLLSSSGGITGELFF,NA,TRBJ2-2,NA,TRBV5-1
TGTGCCAGCAGTGAAGGAGGCGTCTCCTACGAGCAGTACTTC,CASSEGGVSYEQYF,NA,TRBJ2-7,NA,TRBV6-1
TGTGCCAGCAGCGGGACAGAGAAGAACACTGAAGCTTTCTTT,CASSGTEKNTEAFF,NA,TRBJ1-1,TRBD1,TRBV13
TGTGCCAGCTCCCGTGTCTCGATGGCAGAGGATGAGCAGTTCTTC,CASSRVSMAEDEQFF,NA,TRBJ2-1,NA,TRBV18
TGTGCCAGCAGTGAGGGGACAGTTTCATACGAGCAGTACTTC,CASSEGTVSYEQYF,NA,TRBJ2-7,TRBD1,TRBV25-1
TGTGCCAGCAGCGGACGACAGGGGGCCCCCTACGAGCAGTACTTC,CASSGRQGAPYEQYF,NA,TRBJ2-7,TRBD1,TRBV7-2
TGTGCCAGCAGCTTGGGACAGGGTAGTACAGAGACCCAGTACTTC,CASSLGQGSTETQYF,few,TRBJ2-5,TRBD1,TRBV5-4
TGTGCCAGCTCACCAAGGGGACAGGGGGTCTACGAGCAGTACTTC,CASSPRGQGVYEQYF,NA,TRBJ2-7,TRBD1,TRBV18
TGTGCCACCAGCAGAGATCAAAATGTCAATGAAAAACTGTTTTTT,CATSRDQNVNEKLFF,NA,TRBJ1-4,NA,TRBV15
TGTGCCAGCAGCACGTTACAGGGAATCTATAATTCACCCCTCCACTTT,CASSTLQGIYNSPLHF,NA,TRBJ1-6,NA,TRBV5-5
TGCGCCAGCAGCCGCCTAGTCCCGGGACAGGGACTTAACACCGGGGAGCTGTTTTTT,CASSRLVPGQGLNTGELFF,NA,TRBJ2-2,TRBD1,TRBV4-1
TGTGCCAGCAGCCAGGGCAGAGGCTATGGCTACACCTTC,CASSQGRGYGYTF,NA,TRBJ1-2,NA,TRBV7-3
TGTTCCAGCAGCTTAGTCGGCGGGGCTACCAAAAACATTCAGTACTTC,CSSSLVGGATKNIQYF,once,TRBJ2-4,NA,TRBV7-9
TGCAGCGGTCTAACCCCAGGCTCTGGGGCCAACGTCCTGACTTTC,CSGLTPGSGANVLTF,NA,TRBJ2-6,NA,TRBV29-1
TGTGCCACCGAGGGACAGGGGCAAGAGACCCAGTACTTC,CATEGQGQETQYF,NA,TRBJ2-5,TRBD1,TRBV19
TGTGCCAGCAGTTTATCCGGACTAGCGGGGACCTACGAGCAGTACTTC,CASSLSGLAGTYEQYF,NA,TRBJ2-7,TRBD2,TRBV27
TGTGCCAGCAGCGATAATACGGGACTCAGGAGCTCCTACGAGCAGTACTTC,CASSDNTGLRSSYEQYF,once,TRBJ2-7,NA,TRBV7-9
TGCGCCAGCAGCCATCTACGGGATAGCGGGAGGCTATATGAGCAGTTCTTC,CASSHLRDSGRLYEQFF,NA,TRBJ2-1,TRBD2,TRBV4-3
TGCGCCAGCAGCCTCTCGGACTCCCTAAATGAGCAGTTCTTC,CASSLSDSLNEQFF,NA,TRBJ2-1,NA,TRBV4-3
TGTGCCAGCAGTACGCCGGACAGATTGAACACTGAAGCTTTCTTT,CASSTPDRLNTEAFF,NA,TRBJ1-1,NA,TRBV6-1
TGTGCCAGCAGCCGGTGGGATACAGGGAACACTGAAGCTTTCTTT,CASSRWDTGNTEAFF,NA,TRBJ1-1,NA,TRBV5-5
TGTGCCTGGAGTGTATACCCCTCGTCGGGGGAGACCCAGTACTTC,CAWSVYPSSGETQYF,NA,TRBJ2-5,NA,TRBV30
TGTGCCAGCAGCTCCCCTAGTATACGTACGCAGTATTTT,CASSSPSIRTQYF,NA,TRBJ2-3,NA,TRBV7-2
TGTGCCAGCAGCGTAGTGCCGGGGGGTTTTGAAAAACTGTTTTTT,CASSVVPGGFEKLFF,NA,TRBJ1-4,NA,TRBV9
TGTGCCAGCAGTTACTCGGCGGGGAGGCGTTTGGGTACGCAGTATTTT,CASSYSAGRRLGTQYF,NA,TRBJ2-3,NA,TRBV6-5
TGTGCCAGCGCCCCCCAGGGGGGATTTGGCACTGAAGCTTTCTTT,CASAPQGGFGTEAFF,NA,TRBJ1-1,TRBD1,TRBV6-1
TGCAGCGTTGAGTCCCCACAGGGGGATAGGTCCTACGAGCAGTACTTC,CSVESPQGDRSYEQYF,NA,TRBJ2-7,TRBD1,TRBV29-1
TGTGCCAGCAGCCCCTCCTTGGCCCCCCGTTACGGGGAGCTGTTTTTT,CASSPSLAPRYGELFF,medium-sized,TRBJ2-2,NA,TRBV14
TGTGCCAGCAGCTACGGGACAGGGGTACTAGCGGGTCAGTACTTC,CASSYGTGVLAGQYF,once,TRBJ2-4,NA,TRBV5-8
TGCGCCAGCAGCCTGGGACAGGTCTACGAGCAGTACTTC,CASSLGQVYEQYF,NA,TRBJ2-7,TRBD1,TRBV5-1
TGTGCCAGCAGTTCCCTCCATGAGCAGTTCTTC,CASSSLHEQFF,once,TRBJ2-1,NA,TRBV27
TGTGCCACCAGCAGACAGGGGGAAGAGACCCAGTACTTC,CATSRQGEETQYF,NA,TRBJ2-5,TRBD1,TRBV15
TGTGCCAGCAGTGAACGGAGCGGGAGAGTTTACGAGCAGTACTTC,CASSERSGRVYEQYF,NA,TRBJ2-7,TRBD2,TRBV2
TGTGCCAGCCCCTTCGGACACTGGAATGAAAAACTGTTTTTT,CASPFGHWNEKLFF,NA,TRBJ1-4,NA,TRBV7-3
TGCGCCAGCAGCCCCGCGGACAGTGCGAACACCGGGGAGCTGTTTTTT,CASSPADSANTGELFF,NA,TRBJ2-2,NA,TRBV5-1
TGTGCCAGCAGCCCCATCCGGGGTTTCAACACCGGGGAGCTGTTTTTT,CASSPIRGFNTGELFF,NA,TRBJ2-2,NA,TRBV4-2
TGTGCCAGCCGTTTAGTTTCATTGAACACTGAAGCTTTCTTT,CASRLVSLNTEAFF,NA,TRBJ1-1,NA,TRBV27
TGTGCCAGCGGAACGGGACTCCTTGACACTGAAGCTTTCTTT,CASGTGLLDTEAFF,NA,TRBJ1-1,NA,TRBV5-5
TGTGCCAGTAGCCCAGGGGGCTTATCCAATGAGCAGTTCTTC,CASSPGGLSNEQFF,once,TRBJ2-1,TRBD1,TRBV19
TGTGCCAGCGGAACGGAGGGGTTTTCCTATCAGCCCCAGCATTTT,CASGTEGFSYQPQHF,NA,TRBJ1-5,NA,TRBV28
TGTGCCAGCAGCGTCGGGACAGGGATCTCCTACGAGCAGTACTTC,CASSVGTGISYEQYF,NA,TRBJ2-7,TRBD1,TRBV9
TGTGCCAGCAGCTTGATGGGGACAGGGAATTATCAGCCCCAGCATTTT,CASSLMGTGNYQPQHF,NA,TRBJ1-5,TRBD1,TRBV5-6
TGCGCCAGCAGCCTACCTTCCACAGGGTCTACTGGCTACACCTTC,CASSLPSTGSTGYTF,NA,TRBJ1-2,NA,TRBV5-1
TGTGCCAGCAGCTTATTTACAGGGGGCACAGATACGCAGTATTTT,CASSLFTGGTDTQYF,NA,TRBJ2-3,TRBD1,TRBV7-9
TGCAGCGTTGAATACAGAGCCACAGATACGCAGTATTTT,CSVEYRATDTQYF,few,TRBJ2-3,NA,TRBV29-1
TGTGCCTGGAGTGTGGGGAGGACTGAAGCTTTCTTT,CAWSVGRTEAFF,NA,TRBJ1-1,NA,TRBV30
TGTGCCAGCAGCTTAAGTGCGGGGGGGGCCAAAAACATTCAGTACTTC,CASSLSAGGAKNIQYF,NA,TRBJ2-4,TRBD2,TRBV7-3
TGTGCCAGCAGTACAGGGTTGTTAAATGCTTTCTTT,CASSTGLLNAFF,few,TRBJ1-1,NA,TRBV28
TGCGCCAGCAGCTCTTACCTGGACAGGGGCGAGACCCAGTACTTC,CASSSYLDRGETQYF,few,TRBJ2-5,TRBD1,TRBV4-3
TGTGCCAGCAGCTTAGAACGGTTCCACGAGCAGTACTTC,CASSLERFHEQYF,NA,TRBJ2-7,NA,TRBV7-6
TGTGCCAGCAGCATACAGGGTTCCGGGTACGAGCAGTACTTC,CASSIQGSGYEQYF,few,TRBJ2-7,NA,TRBV6-1
TGCGCCAGCAGCTTGATCGGGACAGCATTCTATGGCTACACCTTC,CASSLIGTAFYGYTF,few,TRBJ1-2,TRBD1,TRBV5-1